This T cell receptor (beta chain) was recorded in a study of blood T cell repertoires in COVID-19. Sequencing was performed with immunoSEQ multiplex PCR; in TCRdb, only in-frame clones are kept and a portion is missing. The sample has under 150,000 clones, nearly 85% seen once; the top ten hold approximately 4%. Germline CDR1 reads MNHEY; CDR2 reads SVGAGI. CDR3 length: 14 residues. Deletions cut 2 bases from V and 2 bases from J, with 8 bases between. The clonotype comes from a man aged 50-59 years in a cohort exposed to, infected with or recovered from COVID-19 (not recorded which). The J gene is TRBJ2-3, the V gene TRBV6-5; D not resolved. Material: PBMCs or T cells enriched from blood (not recorded which). In DNA, the CDR3 is TGTGCCAGCAGTTACCAACAGACCACAGATACGCAGTATTTT. Translated: CASSYQQTTDTQYF.